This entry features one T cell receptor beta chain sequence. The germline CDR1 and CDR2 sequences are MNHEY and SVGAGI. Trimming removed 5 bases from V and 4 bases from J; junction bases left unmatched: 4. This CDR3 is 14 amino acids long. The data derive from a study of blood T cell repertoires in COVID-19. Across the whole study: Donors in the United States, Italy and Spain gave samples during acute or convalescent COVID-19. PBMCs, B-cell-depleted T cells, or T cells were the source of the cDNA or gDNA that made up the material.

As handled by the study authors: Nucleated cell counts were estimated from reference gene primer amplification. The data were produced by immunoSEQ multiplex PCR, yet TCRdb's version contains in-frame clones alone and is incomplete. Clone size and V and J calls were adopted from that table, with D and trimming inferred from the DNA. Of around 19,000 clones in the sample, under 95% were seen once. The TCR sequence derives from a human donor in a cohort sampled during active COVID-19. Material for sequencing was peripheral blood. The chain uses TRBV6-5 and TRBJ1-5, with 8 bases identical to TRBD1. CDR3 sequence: CASSKGQVNQPQHF. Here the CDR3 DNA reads TGTGCCAGCAGTAAGGGACAGGTGAATCAGCCCCAGCATTTT.